These 2 T cell receptor beta chains were sequenced from one sample in a study of OX40 agonist ivuxolimab in advanced cancers. TCRdb's table, derived via immunoSEQ multiplex PCR, lists solely in-frame clones and lacks some. The sample yields approximately 25,000 clones, 81% seen once. Material: CD4+ or CD8+ T cells sorted from blood, obtained in a trial of the OX40 agonist ivuxolimab. The receptors come from an adult with an advanced solid tumor such as melanoma, head and neck, liver or kidney cancer.

This clone was counted only a few times. J is TRBJ2-2 and V is TRBV6-5; tentatively, D is TRBD1 or TRBD2 (5 bases each). CDR3 size: 15 residues. V lost 1 base and J 5 bases, leaving 11 bases between the germline ends. Germline V gene data show CDR1 as MNHEY and CDR2 as SVGAGI. CDR3 sequence reads: CASSYLGPGTGELFF. The CDR3 coding sequence is TGTGCCAGCAGTTACTTGGGGCCGGGGACCGGGGAGCTGTTTTTT.

This clone is labeled as medium-sized. The rearrangement uses TRBV2 and TRBJ2-7; 10 bases align to TRBD1. CDR3 length: 12 amino acids. Per the germline V gene, CDR1 is SNHLY and CDR2 is FYNNEI. V shed 6 bases, J shed 9 bases, and the junction held 5 bases outside the gene matches. In DNA, the CDR3 is TGTGCCAGCAGGGGCGGACAGGGGGGGCAGTACTTC. Encoded protein: CASRGGQGGQYF.